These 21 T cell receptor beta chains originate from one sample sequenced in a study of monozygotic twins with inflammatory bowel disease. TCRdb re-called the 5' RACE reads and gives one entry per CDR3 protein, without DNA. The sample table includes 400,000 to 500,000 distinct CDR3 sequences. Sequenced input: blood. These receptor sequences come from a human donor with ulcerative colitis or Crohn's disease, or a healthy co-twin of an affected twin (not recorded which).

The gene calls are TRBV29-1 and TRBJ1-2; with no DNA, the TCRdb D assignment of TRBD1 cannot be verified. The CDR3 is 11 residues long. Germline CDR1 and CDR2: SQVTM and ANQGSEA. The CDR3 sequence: CSVASGGGYTF.

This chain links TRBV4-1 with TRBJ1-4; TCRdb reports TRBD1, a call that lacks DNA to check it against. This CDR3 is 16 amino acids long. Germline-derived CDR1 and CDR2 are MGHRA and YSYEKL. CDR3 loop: CASSQVPGQSNEKLFF.

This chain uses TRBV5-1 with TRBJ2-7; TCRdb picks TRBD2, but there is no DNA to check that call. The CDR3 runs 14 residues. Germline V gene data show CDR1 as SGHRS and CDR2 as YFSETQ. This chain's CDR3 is CASRRGANSYEQYF.

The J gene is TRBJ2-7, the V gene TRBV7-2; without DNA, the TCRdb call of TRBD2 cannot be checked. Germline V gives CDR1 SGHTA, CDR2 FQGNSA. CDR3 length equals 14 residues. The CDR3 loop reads CASSSRAVTYEQYF. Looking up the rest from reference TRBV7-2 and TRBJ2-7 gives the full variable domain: GAGVSQSPSNKVTEKGKDVELRCDPISGHTALYWYRQSLGQGLEFLIYFQGNSAPDKSGLPSDRFSAERTGGSVSTLTIQRTQQEDSAVYLCASSSRAVTYEQYFGPGTRLTVT.

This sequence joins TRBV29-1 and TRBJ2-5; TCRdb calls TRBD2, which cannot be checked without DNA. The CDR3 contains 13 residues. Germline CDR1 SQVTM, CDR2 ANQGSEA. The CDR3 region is CSVLLTSAETQYF.

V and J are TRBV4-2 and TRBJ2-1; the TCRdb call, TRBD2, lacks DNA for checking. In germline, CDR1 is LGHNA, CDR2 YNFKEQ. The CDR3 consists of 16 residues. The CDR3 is CASSQSAGGTYNEQFF.

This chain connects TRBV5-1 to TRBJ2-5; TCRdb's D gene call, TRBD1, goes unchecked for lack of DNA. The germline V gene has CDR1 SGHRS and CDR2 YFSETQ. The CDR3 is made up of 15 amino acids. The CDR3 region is CASSLAGQGQETQYF.

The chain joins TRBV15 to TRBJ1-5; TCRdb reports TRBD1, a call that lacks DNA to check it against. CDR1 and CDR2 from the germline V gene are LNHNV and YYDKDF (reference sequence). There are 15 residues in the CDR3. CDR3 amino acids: CATSSGPGYNQPQHF.

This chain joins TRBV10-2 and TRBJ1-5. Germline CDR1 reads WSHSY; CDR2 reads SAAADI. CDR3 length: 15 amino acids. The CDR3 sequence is CASSVATGRNQPQHF.

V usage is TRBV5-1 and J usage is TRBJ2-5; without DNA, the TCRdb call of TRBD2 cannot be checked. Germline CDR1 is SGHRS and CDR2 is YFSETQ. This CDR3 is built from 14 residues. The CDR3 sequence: CASSLNPAQETQYF.

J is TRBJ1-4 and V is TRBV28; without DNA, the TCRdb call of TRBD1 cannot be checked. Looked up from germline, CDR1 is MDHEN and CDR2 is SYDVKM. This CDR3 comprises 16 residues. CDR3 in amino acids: CASSLVGAGTNEKLFF.

The CDR3: CATSDAFQETQYF. The rearrangement links TRBV24-1 to TRBJ2-5. The CDR3 extends over 13 amino acids. Germline assignment: CDR1 KGHDR and CDR2 SFDVKD.

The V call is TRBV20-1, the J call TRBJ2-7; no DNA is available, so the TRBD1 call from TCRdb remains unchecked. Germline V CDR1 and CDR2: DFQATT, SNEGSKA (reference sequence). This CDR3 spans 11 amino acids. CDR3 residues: CSASSPVEQYF.

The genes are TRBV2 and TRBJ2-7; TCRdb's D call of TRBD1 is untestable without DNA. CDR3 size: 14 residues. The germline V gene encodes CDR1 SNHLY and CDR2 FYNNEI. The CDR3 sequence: CASSRDRSSYEQYF.

The CDR3 reads CASSKGQGKETQYF. V and J are TRBV12-3 or TRBV12-4 and TRBJ2-5; TCRdb names TRBD1, which stays unverified in the absence of DNA. This CDR3 comprises 14 residues.

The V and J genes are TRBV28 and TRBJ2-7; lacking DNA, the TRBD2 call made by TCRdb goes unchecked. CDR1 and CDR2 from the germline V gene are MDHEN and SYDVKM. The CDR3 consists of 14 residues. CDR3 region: CASTPAGTQYEQYF.

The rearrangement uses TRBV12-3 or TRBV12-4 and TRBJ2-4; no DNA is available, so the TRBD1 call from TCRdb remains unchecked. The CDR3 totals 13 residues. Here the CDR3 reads CATGWGGENIQYF.

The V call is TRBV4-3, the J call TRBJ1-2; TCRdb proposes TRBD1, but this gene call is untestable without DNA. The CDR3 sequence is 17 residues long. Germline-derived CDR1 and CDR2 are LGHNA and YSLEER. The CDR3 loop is CASSHGGTVVPLYGYTF.

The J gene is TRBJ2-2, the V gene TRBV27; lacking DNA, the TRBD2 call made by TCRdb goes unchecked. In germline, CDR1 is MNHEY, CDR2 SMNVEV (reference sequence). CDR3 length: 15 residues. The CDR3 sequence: CASRPLAGNTGELFF.

The CDR3 reads CSVEGAGVRNTQYF. The V call is TRBV29-1, the J call TRBJ2-3; the D gene TCRdb calls, TRBD2, cannot be checked with no DNA. Germline V gives CDR1 SQVTM, CDR2 ANQGSEA. This CDR3 is built from 14 residues.

The chain's CDR3 is CATSSMGTGRSPLHF. The chain uses TRBV28 and TRBJ1-6; TCRdb designates TRBD1, a call that cannot be tested without DNA. CDR3 length: 15 residues. CDR1 is MDHEN and CDR2 is SYDVKM in the germline V gene.